This entry features one T cell receptor beta chain sequence. As yet, its antigen is unknown. MiXCR was run by TCRdb on the reads, yielding one entry per CDR3 protein. The table lists some 680,000 distinct CDR3 sequences, about 40% of them singletons. This specimen belongs to a study of T cell repertoires in cytomegalovirus infection. Study summary: Through public TCR beta signatures, both CMV infection and matching HLA type were indicated.

Study-wide results and limits: What dominated the ex vivo response were HLA-C-restricted CMV-specific TCR beta clonotypes. Summed frequency of shared TCR beta families picked out CMV carriers who also had the relevant HLA.

The germline gives CDR1 SGHAT, CDR2 FQNNGV. Trimming removed 4 bases from V and 0 bases from J, with 12 bases in between. The length of the CDR3 is 16 residues. Sequencing was carried out using PBMCs. The V call is TRBV11-2, the J call TRBJ2-2; D tentatively reads TRBD1 or TRBD2 (6 bases each). This sequence was found in a human donor in good health (CMV status not recorded). Some clones in this sample may be carry-over from other donors' samples. The CDR3 region is CASSSRGASNTGELFF. The CDR3 DNA sequence: TGTGCCAGCAGCTCGAGGGGGGCCTCGAACACCGGGGAGCTGTTTTTT.